The 19 T cell receptor beta chains reported below all come from one sample, sequenced in a study of cytomegalovirus exposure and HLA in healthy donors. PCR used 60 Vbeta primers and 13 Jbeta primers. Data came from immunoSEQ multiplex PCR; TCRdb stores just in-frame clones and leaves some out. Counted here are about 230,000 clones, 80% to 90% occurring once; the ten biggest clones make up roughly 0.22%. Sequencing was done on a sample of PBMCs. Receptors were obtained from a girl aged 2-15 years in good health and CMV-seronegative.

This clone showed up just once. The rearrangement uses TRBV7-9 and TRBJ2-3; D might be TRBD2 (6 bases). The CDR3 runs to 13 residues. V dropped 11 bases and J dropped 5 bases, with 17 bases sitting between them. The germline V gene encodes CDR1 SEHNR and CDR2 FQNEAQ (reference sequence). CDR3 DNA: TGTGCCCCCGGGTCGCGGGACGGAGATACGCAGTATTTT. It yields the protein CAPGSRDGDTQYF. Full variable domain (rest looked up from reference TRBV7-9 and TRBJ2-3): DTGVSQNPRHKITKRGQNVTFRCDPISEHNRLYWYRQTLGQGPEFLTYFQNEAQLEKSRLLSDRFSAERPKGSFSTLEIQRTEQGDSAMYLCAPGSRDGDTQYFGPGTRLTVL.

This chain links TRBV6-6 with TRBJ2-5, with TRBD1 matching over 9 bases. The CDR3 extends over 15 amino acids. V shed 6 bases, J shed 5 bases, and the junction held 10 bases outside the gene matches. In germline, CDR1 is MNHNY, CDR2 SVGAGI (reference sequence). This chain's CDR3 is CASRNNRGHGETQYF. CDR3 in DNA: TGTGCCAGCAGAAACAACAGGGGGCATGGGGAGACCCAGTACTTC.

This chain connects TRBV5-4 to TRBJ1-1, with 8 bases lining up with TRBD1. This CDR3 region has 18 residues. V dropped 0 bases and J dropped 1; count of bases not matched to a gene: 11. Germline-derived CDR1 and CDR2 are SGHNT and YYREEE (reference sequence). In DNA, the CDR3 is TGTGCCAGCAGCTTGGTTTCGTCGGGACAGGCTAGGAACACTGAAGCTTTCTTT. The encoded protein is CASSLVSSGQARNTEAFF. Full variable domain (missing parts from reference TRBV5-4 and TRBJ1-1): ETGVTQSPTHLIKTRGQQVTLRCSSQSGHNTVSWYQQALGQGPQFIFQYYREEENGRGNFPPRFSGLQFPNYSSELNVNALELDDSALYLCASSLVSSGQARNTEAFFGQGTRLTVV.

Notes on this clone: Mismatch with germline at one junction end may stem from a read error. V usage is TRBV5-6 and J usage is TRBJ1-1; the match to TRBD1 covers 8 bases. This CDR3 contains 15 residues. Germline CDR1 is SGHDT and CDR2 is YYEEEE. Here the CDR3 reads CASSLGQGRNPEAFF. CDR3 DNA sequence: TGTGCCAGCAGCCTTGGACAGGGAAGGAACCCTGAAGCTTTCTTT.

This chain links TRBV2 with TRBJ2-2, with D perhaps TRBD2 (5 bases). CDR3 length: 16 amino acids. V was pared by 7 bases and J by 7 bases, with 22 bases between. CDR1 is SNHLY, CDR2 FYNNEI, per germline. The DNA of the CDR3 is TGTGCCAGCATGCCCCATGAGACTACCCTTGGCGGGGAGCTGTTTTTT. It specifies CASMPHETTLGGELFF.

Concerning this clone itself: The same CDR3 arises from other DNA sequences in this sample as well. This rearrangement joins TRBV5-1 to TRBJ2-6; unclear D gene. The CDR3 runs to 15 residues. Trimming removed 1 base at V and 0 bases at J, with 5 bases between. CDR1 is SGHRS, CDR2 YFSETQ, per germline. The CDR3 here is CASSLFSSGANVLTF. The CDR3 region has the DNA TGCGCCAGCAGCTTGTTTAGCTCTGGGGCCAACGTCCTGACTTTC.

V usage is TRBV12-2 and J usage is TRBJ1-3. TRBV12-2 represents a pseudogene. This CDR3 is 19 amino acids long. The CDR3 loop reads CASRSGGPKYGASGNTIYF. The CDR3 bases are TGTGCAAGTCGGTCGGGGGGCCCTAAGTATGGAGCCTCTGGAAACACCATATATTTT.

This rearrangement joins TRBV19 to TRBJ2-7, with D maybe TRBD2 (5 bases). The CDR3 contains 15 residues. The V and J ends lost 1 base and 0 bases respectively, with 10 bases between them. CDR1 and CDR2 from the germline V gene are LNHDA and SQIVND (reference sequence). The CDR3 DNA follows: TGTGCCAGTAGTATAGTTAGCGCCAGCTCCTACGAGCAGTACTTC. The encoded protein is CASSIVSASSYEQYF.

The rearrangement uses TRBV11-2 and TRBJ1-1, with no clear D. The CDR3 consists of 13 residues. Trimming pared 6 bases from V and 0 bases from J, leaving 8 bases between. Looked up from germline, CDR1 is SGHAT and CDR2 is FQNNGV. CDR3 in amino acids: CASSSRLNTEAFF. Here the CDR3 DNA reads TGTGCCAGCAGTTCCCGTTTGAACACTGAAGCTTTCTTT.

This clone was detected a few times. The chain employs TRBV28 and TRBJ1-2, with TRBD1 identical over 9 bases. Germline assignment: CDR1 MDHEN and CDR2 SYDVKM. V gave up 3 bases and J gave up 4 bases; unmatched junction bases: 9. The CDR3 is 16 residues long. The CDR3 spells CASSFFGTGISYGYTF. DNA for the CDR3: TGTGCCAGCAGTTTCTTCGGGACAGGGATCAGCTATGGCTACACCTTC.

The V and J genes are TRBV6-1 and TRBJ1-4, with 7 bases that match TRBD1. V trimming: 8 bases; J trimming: 7 bases; junction bases outside the gene matches: 4. The CDR3 contains 12 residues. CDR1 MNHNS and CDR2 SASEGT come from the germline V gene. In DNA form, the CDR3 reads TGTGCCAGCGTAAACAGGGGTGAAAAACTGTTTTTT. It codes for CASVNRGEKLFF.

V and J are TRBV27 and TRBJ2-7, with D perhaps TRBD2 (5 bases). V lost 0 bases, J lost 1 base, and 7 bases lay in between. From germline, CDR1 is MNHEY and CDR2 SMNVEV (reference sequence). The CDR3 length is 14 residues. The CDR3 here is CASSLSAGSYEQYF. Written as DNA, the CDR3 is TGTGCCAGCAGTTTATCGGCGGGTTCCTACGAGCAGTACTTC.

The chain carries TRBV12-5 and TRBJ2-7; tentatively, D is TRBD2 (6 bases). CDR3 length: 13 amino acids. The V gene's germline CDR1 is LGHNT and CDR2 FRNRAP. The ends were cut back, 3 bases at V and 3 bases at J, with 9 bases in the middle. CDR3 DNA: TGTGCTAGTGGTTTTGGCGGGGACTACGAGCAGTACTTC. Translation gives CASGFGGDYEQYF. Together with reference TRBV12-5 and TRBJ2-7, the CDR3 gives the full variable domain: DARVTQTPRHKVTEMGQEVTMRCQPILGHNTVFWYRQTMMQGLELLAYFRNRAPLDDSGMPKDRFSAEMPDATLATLKIQPSEPRDSAVYFCASGFGGDYEQYFGPGTRLTVT.

This clone was counted a few times. V is TRBV2 and J is TRBJ1-3, with D unclear. The CDR3 is 18 amino acids. CDR1 SNHLY and CDR2 FYNNEI come from the germline V gene. Trimming left V 5 bases short and J 3 bases short, with 23 bases between. The CDR3 region is CASSSRRRAANVGNTIYF. DNA of the CDR3: TGTGCCAGCAGTTCCCGACGGAGGGCCGCGAATGTTGGAAACACCATATATTTT.

The chain links TRBV15 to TRBJ1-2, with 8 bases aligning to TRBD1. The CDR3 length is 13 residues. Germline CDR1 reads LNHNV; CDR2 reads YYDKDF (reference sequence). The trim removed 5 bases at V and 6 bases at J, leaving 5 bases unmatched. CDR3 amino acids: CATSRRDRHGYTF. The CDR3 DNA reads as TGTGCCACCAGCCGACGGGACAGGCATGGCTACACCTTC.

The chain is built from TRBV11-3 and TRBJ2-2, with D possibly matching TRBD2 (6 bases). The V end lost 1 base, the J end lost 5 bases, and 8 bases lay between the germline ends. The CDR3 length is 14 residues. Germline loops: CDR1 SGHNT, CDR2 YENEEA. The CDR3 spells CASSLGLETGELFF. The DNA of the CDR3 is TGTGCCAGCAGCTTAGGACTAGAAACCGGGGAGCTGTTTTTT.

The genes are TRBV4-1 and TRBJ2-6; TRBD2 is a possible D gene (6 bases). Germline V gene lookup returns CDR1 MGHRA and CDR2 YSYEKL. This CDR3 contains 16 residues. V lost 1 base and J lost 4, with 11 bases in between. As DNA, the CDR3 is TGCGCCAGCAGCCAAGTTAGGAGGGCCGGGGCCAACGTCCTGACTTTC. It yields the protein CASSQVRRAGANVLTF.

This chain uses TRBV6-1 with TRBJ1-1; 7 bases map to TRBD1. The V segment lost 8 bases and the J segment 0 bases; nucleotides outside the gene matches: 3. This CDR3 contains 13 residues. Germline CDR1 reads MNHNS; CDR2 reads SASEGT. The CDR3 sequence: CASGTVMNTEAFF. CDR3 nucleotides: TGTGCCAGCGGGACAGTCATGAACACTGAAGCTTTCTTT.

The sample holds one count of this clone. The chain carries TRBV7-9 and TRBJ2-7, with D tentatively TRBD2 (6 bases). This CDR3 is 15 amino acids long. Germline assignment: CDR1 SEHNR and CDR2 FQNEAQ (reference sequence). Deletions cut 1 base from V and 5 bases from J, with 15 bases between. Written as DNA, the CDR3 is TGTGCCAGCAGCTTAGGTTATGGGCCGGGGGACGAGCAGTACTTC. Its translation: CASSLGYGPGDEQYF.